This TCR beta chain is drawn from a study of blood T cells in healthy people across ages. Trimming cost V 0 bases and J 4 bases, with 9 bases left between them. Germline V lookup: CDR1 DFQATT, CDR2 SNEGSKA (reference sequence). This CDR3 is built from 13 residues. Through a sample-barcoded 5' primer and a J-beta primer mix, a second PCR was run for about 6 to 11 cycles. TCRdb recomputed calls from the 5' RACE reads with MiXCR, one row per CDR3 protein. This table has 1.5 million to 2 million distinct CDR3 sequences, roughly 27% appearing once. This clonotype occurred a few times. The V call is TRBV20-1, the J call TRBJ1-2, with TRBD1 as a possible D gene (6 bases). Sequenced: blood. This TCR was sampled from a woman aged 30 to 39 in good health. The CDR3 DNA follows: TGCAGTGCTAGAGATTTCAGGGGCTATGGCTACACCTTC. This gives the protein CSARDFRGYGYTF.